The 8 T cell receptor beta chains listed next were all sequenced from one sample in a study of cytomegalovirus exposure and HLA in healthy donors. Amplification used 60 Vbeta primers and 13 Jbeta primers. Produced via immunoSEQ multiplex PCR; TCRdb's table is partial and in-frame only. The table lists 150,000 to 180,000 clones, roughly 80% of them singletons, with 5.5% to 8.5% in the top ten. Sequenced input: PBMCs. All receptors derive from a woman aged 45-59 years in good health and CMV-seropositive.

A single count supports this clone. The genes are TRBV4-3 and TRBJ2-7; weak D call: TRBD2 (6 bases). The V gene's germline CDR1 is LGHNA and CDR2 YSLEER. With 3 bases removed from V and 3 bases from J, the gap between germline ends came to 9 bases. The CDR3 totals 13 residues. CDR3 sequence reads: CASSHGGGYEQYF. The DNA for the CDR3 is TGCGCCAGCAGCCATGGGGGAGGCTACGAGCAGTACTTC.

The rearrangement links TRBV5-8 to TRBJ1-4; 7 positions agree with TRBD1. This CDR3 is built from 13 residues. Per germline, CDR1 SGHTS and CDR2 YDEGEE. V lost 2 bases to trimming and J lost 5 bases; unmatched junction nucleotides: 0. CDR3 nucleotide sequence: TGTGCCAGCAGCTTCAGGGGGAATGAAAAACTGTTTTTT. Amino acids: CASSFRGNEKLFF. The full variable domain, rest sourced from reference TRBV5-8 and TRBJ1-4, is EAGVTQSPTHLIKTRGQQATLRCSPISGHTSVYWYQQALGLGLQFLLWYDEGEERNRGNFPPRFSGRQFPNYSSELNVNALELEDSALYLCASSFRGNEKLFFGSGTQLSVL.

The gene calls are TRBV4-3 and TRBJ2-1, with 15 bases lining up with TRBD2. V trimming: 4 bases; J trimming: 9 bases; junction bases outside the gene matches: 7. This CDR3 spans 16 amino acids. Germline CDR1 LGHNA, CDR2 YSLEER. The CDR3 DNA reads as TGCGCCAGCAGCCCATGGACTAGCGGGGGGGCGGGTGAGCAGTTCTTC. Translated: CASSPWTSGGAGEQFF.

The chain joins TRBV9 to TRBJ2-7; 8 positions match TRBD2. The V and J ends lost 0 bases and 1 base, in that order; junction bases with no gene match: 0. This CDR3 is 14 amino acids long. CDR1 is SGDLS, CDR2 YYNGEE, per germline. Here the CDR3 reads CASSVASGSYEQYF. The CDR3 region has the DNA TGTGCCAGCAGCGTAGCTAGCGGGTCCTACGAGCAGTACTTC.

In this sample, this clone turned up once. The chain combines TRBV5-6 with TRBJ2-1; 10 bases fit TRBD1. CDR1 is SGHDT and CDR2 is YYEEEE in the germline V gene. Trimming cost V 3 bases and J 8 bases; bases outside gene matches: 8. There are 15 residues in the CDR3. CDR3 DNA: TGTGCCAGCAGCTATGGGACAGGGGTCGGGCATGAGCAGTTCTTC. It specifies CASSYGTGVGHEQFF.

In its sample, this clone was seen once. V gene TRBV4-1 combines with J gene TRBJ2-1, with D possibly being TRBD2 (5 bases). The V end was cut by 4 bases, the J end by 7 bases, with 8 bases between. Per the germline V gene, CDR1 is MGHRA and CDR2 is YSYEKL. This CDR3 spans 12 amino acids. The CDR3 DNA sequence: TGCGCCAGCAGCCCGGGATTTAATGAGCAGTTCTTC. It codes for CASSPGFNEQFF.

The chain recombines TRBV7-2 with TRBJ1-1; tentatively, D is TRBD1 (5 bases). Trimming took 8 bases from V and 6 from J, leaving 13 bases between them. Germline values: CDR1 SGHTA, CDR2 FQGNSA. The CDR3 covers 12 residues. The CDR3 sequence: CASWDYGAEAFF. Here the CDR3 DNA reads TGTGCCAGCTGGGACTACGGGGCTGAAGCTTTCTTT.

The chain recombines TRBV6-5 with TRBJ1-1, with D perhaps TRBD1 (6 bases). The germline CDR1 and CDR2 sequences are MNHEY and SVGAGI. Trimming took 2 bases from V and 1 from J, leaving 11 bases between them. CDR3 length equals 15 residues. CDR3 loop: CASSYQATGNTEAFF. The DNA of the CDR3 is TGTGCCAGCAGTTACCAGGCGACAGGGAACACTGAAGCTTTCTTT.